This TCR beta chain was profiled in a study of T cell repertoires in ileal Crohn's disease. Whole-study context: Postoperative therapy was given to about half: about a dozen thiopurines, about 20 anti-TNF agents. Study-wide results and limits: Clonality above 26.8% at surgery always came with endoscopic recurrence.

The assay was immunoSEQ multiplex PCR, and TCRdb's table has in-frame clones only and misses some. The sample shows a few thousand clones, approximately 91% of them seen only once. Germline V CDR1 and CDR2: SGHNT, YYREEE (reference sequence). V lost 4 bases, J lost 5 bases, and 12 bases stayed unmatched. This CDR3 has 15 residues. The count of this clone is one. As yet, its antigen is unknown. This chain links TRBV5-4 with TRBJ2-7; TRBD2 matches 7 bases. The origin of this receptor is an adult with Crohn's disease. Specimen: ileal tissue. The CDR3 spells CASSPDGLVDNEQYF. CDR3 nucleotides: TGTGCCAGCAGCCCCGACGGACTAGTAGACAACGAGCAGTACTTC.